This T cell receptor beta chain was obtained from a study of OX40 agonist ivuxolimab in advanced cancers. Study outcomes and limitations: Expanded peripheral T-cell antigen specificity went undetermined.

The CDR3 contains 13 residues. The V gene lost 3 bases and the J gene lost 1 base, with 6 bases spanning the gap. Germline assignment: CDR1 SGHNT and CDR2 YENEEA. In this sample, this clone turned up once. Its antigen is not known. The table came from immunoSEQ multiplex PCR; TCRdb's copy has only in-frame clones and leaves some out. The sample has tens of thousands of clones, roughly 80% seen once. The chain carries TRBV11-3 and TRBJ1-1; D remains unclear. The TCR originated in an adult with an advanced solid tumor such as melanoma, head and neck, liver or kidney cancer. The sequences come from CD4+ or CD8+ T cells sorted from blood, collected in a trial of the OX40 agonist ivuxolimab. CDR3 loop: CASSFSGNTEAFF. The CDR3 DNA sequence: TGTGCCAGCAGCTTCTCAGGGAACACTGAAGCTTTCTTT.